This TCR beta chain was recorded in a study of T cells in Graves' hyperthyroidism and ophthalmopathy (dated by TCRdb to between 2019 and 2020). Background on the whole study: Peripheral blood samples were taken at the time of initial diagnosis, prior to any treatment. Following sampling, methimazole starting at 30 mg daily was given to hyperthyroidism patients, and high-dose intravenous methylprednisolone was given to ophthalmopathy patients. To identify TCR V-J signatures that set the groups apart, the researchers used a discovery cohort of 95 to 100 patients, made up of approximately 43 with Graves' ophthalmopathy and 57 with stable Graves' hyperthyroidism. TCR Vbeta CDR3 sequencing of roughly 140 peripheral blood samples (43 ophthalmopathy, about 74 hyperthyroidism and around 17 progressor patients) is reported in the paper. In addition, the study compared T-cell repertoires in thyroid tissue and in blood from roughly six Graves' hyperthyroidism patients. An independent validation cohort of 18 to 20 hyperthyroidism patients and approximately 17 patients who later progressed to ophthalmopathy tested prospective prediction of ophthalmopathy. The 100 or so discovery patients were divided at random into training and test sets in a 7:3 ratio.

Ophthalmopathy patients had moderately to severely active disease, Clinical Activity Score of at least 3, NOSPECS grade of at least 4, and duration under 3 months. Exclusion was applied to patients with uncontrolled infections, other autoimmune diseases, pregnancy or lactation. Diagnoses were established on the basis of clinical symptoms, serum thyroxine and TRAb, thyroid ultrasound, and orbital computed tomography. PBMCs were separated from approximately 9.9 ml of fresh peripheral blood using Ficoll-Paque density gradient centrifugation. Total RNA was extracted with Trizol reagent, and quality was checked on an Agilent 2100 Bioanalyzer. The TCR beta CDR3 regions were amplified from the RNA transcripts. The TCR CDR3 was subjected to a first round of RT-PCR using the HTBI primer set and the Qiagen OneStep RT-PCR kit. Libraries were constructed in a second round of multiplex PCR, after which size selection and purification were carried out. The libraries were sequenced on an Illumina HiSeq2000 using paired-end 100 bp reads. The authors' pipeline ran thus. SOAPnuke was used to process the raw data, with reads discarded if the reads contained adapters or uncalled bases, had a mean Phred below 15, or lacked an exact constant-primer or identifier match. High-quality paired reads were merged with COPE v1.2.5, and unique nucleotide sequences were defined as clonotypes. MiTCR v1.1 was used to align clonotypes to the IMGT TRBV, TRBD and TRBJ reference segments. Analysis was restricted to V-J combinations with a frequency above 0.0001, which covered roughly 99% of repertoires. A TCS score was defined as the ratio between F50 (clonal expansion) and ExV (chaos), using BLOSUM62-based TCRdist between CDR3 peptides within each V-J. Welch's t-statistics and random forest reduced around 550 V-J features to 10 to 15, which were used in a naive Bayes classifier (R e1071). Clones were called with MiXCR by TCRdb after fastp trimmed the public reads at Q25, and only in-frame beta chains were retained. Each CDR3 protein appears once, grouped with its most common genes and DNA. The authors' filters were not applied to this entry. In all, the sample holds about 640,000 distinct CDR3 sequences, and less than 25% of those were seen once. Under 35% of the sample is held by the ten biggest clonotypes.

Reading from cysteine to phenylalanine, the CDR3 counts 15 amino acids. CDR3 DNA only is kept here, 45 bases in frame from base 1. Via the germline V gene, CDR1 is MNHNS and CDR2 SASEGT. Relative to germline, V is missing 5 bases and J is missing 5 bases, with 10 bases of the junction outside any gene match. Concerning this clonotype: Its binding antigen is unknown. Per-nucleotide qualities are absent, and no much larger clonotype sits a single base away.

The investigation overall reported the following: Most expanded thyroid clonotypes (frequency above 0.001) were also found in blood, which suggests that blood repertoires may mirror thyroid immune responses. Ophthalmopathy was separated from stable hyperthyroidism by a 13 V-J signature model, with about 88% sensitivity and approximately 81% specificity obtained in cross-validation and 80%/75% obtained in testing. In validation, the model predicted progression to ophthalmopathy a median of 6.5 months before onset, with about 67% sensitivity and almost 75% specificity. No statistical method was used to set the sample size in advance, and investigators knew the group allocation.

The receptor was derived from a man aged 30-40 years with Graves' ophthalmopathy. The rearrangement combines TRBV6-1 with TRBJ2-7; 9 central bases correspond to TRBD2. Material: blood. The CDR3 loop reads CASSQYLAGPHEQYF. The nucleotides read TGTGCCAGCAGTCAGTACCTAGCGGGACCGCACGAGCAGTACTTC.